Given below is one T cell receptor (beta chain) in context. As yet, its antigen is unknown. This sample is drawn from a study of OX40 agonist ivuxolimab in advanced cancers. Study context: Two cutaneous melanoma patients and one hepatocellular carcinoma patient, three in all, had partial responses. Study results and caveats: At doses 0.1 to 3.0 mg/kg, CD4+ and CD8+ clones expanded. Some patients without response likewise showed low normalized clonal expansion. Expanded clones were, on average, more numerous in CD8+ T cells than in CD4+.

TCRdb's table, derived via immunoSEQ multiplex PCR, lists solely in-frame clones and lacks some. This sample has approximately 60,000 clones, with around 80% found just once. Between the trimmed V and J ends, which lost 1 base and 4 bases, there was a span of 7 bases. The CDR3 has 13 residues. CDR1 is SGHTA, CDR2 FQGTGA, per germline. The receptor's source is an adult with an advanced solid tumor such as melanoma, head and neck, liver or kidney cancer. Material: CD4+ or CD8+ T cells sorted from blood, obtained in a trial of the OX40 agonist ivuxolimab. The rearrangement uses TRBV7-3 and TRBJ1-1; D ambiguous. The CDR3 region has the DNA TGTGCCAGCAGCTTAATGGGAGGCACTGAAGCTTTCTTT. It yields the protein CASSLMGGTEAFF.